This T cell receptor beta chain was sequenced for a study of blood T cell repertoires in COVID-19. The wider study: Both acute and convalescent COVID-19 samples were obtained from the United States, Italy and Spain. From T cells, B-cell-depleted T cells, or PBMCs came the material, which was cDNA or gDNA.

CDR1 and CDR2 (germline): MGHRA, YSYEKL. Trimming took 4 bases from V and 2 from J, leaving 9 bases between them. The CDR3 is 14 residues long. As handled by the study authors: Reference gene primer amplification gave nucleated cell count estimates. The data were produced by immunoSEQ multiplex PCR, yet TCRdb's version contains in-frame clones alone and is incomplete. The V and J calls and clone size were taken over from that table, and D and trimming were inferred from the DNA. Altogether more than 100,000 clones are present, about three quarters being singletons, with the ten largest covering more than 0.75%.

The origin of this receptor is a human donor with acute or convalescent COVID-19. The donor label of this sample is uncertain. Source material: peripheral blood. The chain couples TRBV4-1 to TRBJ2-4, with a possible D match to TRBD2 (5 bases). CDR3 sequence reads: CASSPRGTKNIQYF. The DNA for the CDR3 is TGCGCCAGCAGCCCCCGGGGAACCAAAAACATTCAGTACTTC.